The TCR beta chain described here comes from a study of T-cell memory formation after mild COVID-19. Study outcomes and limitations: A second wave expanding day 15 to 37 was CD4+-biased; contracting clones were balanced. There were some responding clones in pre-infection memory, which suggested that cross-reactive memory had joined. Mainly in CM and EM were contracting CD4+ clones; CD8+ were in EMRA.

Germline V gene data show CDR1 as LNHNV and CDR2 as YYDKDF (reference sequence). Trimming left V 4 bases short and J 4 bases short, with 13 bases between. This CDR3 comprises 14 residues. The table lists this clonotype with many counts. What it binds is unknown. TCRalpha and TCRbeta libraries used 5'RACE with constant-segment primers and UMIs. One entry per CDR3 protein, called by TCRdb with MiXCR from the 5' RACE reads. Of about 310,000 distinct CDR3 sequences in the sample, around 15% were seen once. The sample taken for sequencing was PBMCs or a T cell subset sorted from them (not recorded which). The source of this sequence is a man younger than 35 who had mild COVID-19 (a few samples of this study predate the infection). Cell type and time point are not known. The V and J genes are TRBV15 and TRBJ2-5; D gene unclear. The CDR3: CATSTPSMGETQYF. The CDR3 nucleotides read TGTGCCACCAGCACCCCTAGTATGGGAGAGACCCAGTACTTC.